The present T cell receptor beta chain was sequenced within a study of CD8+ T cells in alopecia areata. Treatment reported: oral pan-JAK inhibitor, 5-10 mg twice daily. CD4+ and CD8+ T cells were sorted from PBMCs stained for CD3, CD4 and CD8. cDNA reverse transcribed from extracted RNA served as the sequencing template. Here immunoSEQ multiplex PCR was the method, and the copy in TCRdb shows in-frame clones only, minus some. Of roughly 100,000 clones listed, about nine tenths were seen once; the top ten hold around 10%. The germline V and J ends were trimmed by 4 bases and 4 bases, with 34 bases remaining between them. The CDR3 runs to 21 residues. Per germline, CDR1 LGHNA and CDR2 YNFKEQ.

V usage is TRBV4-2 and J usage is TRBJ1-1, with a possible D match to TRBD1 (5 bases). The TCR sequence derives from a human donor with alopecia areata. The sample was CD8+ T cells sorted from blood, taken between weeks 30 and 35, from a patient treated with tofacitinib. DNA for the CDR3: TGTGCCAGCAGCCGGACCGCACAGACAGACCTCGTTTGGTTGGGGGGCACTGAAGCTTTCTTT. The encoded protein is CASSRTAQTDLVWLGGTEAFF.